The 22 T cell receptor beta chains below come from one sample, sequenced in a study of identifying expanded T cells in peripheral blood (dated by TCRdb to the late 2010s). Libraries were built with the immunoSEQ multiplex PCR assay. TCRdb re-hosts the immuneACCESS table, in-frame sequences only. Its copies lack some clones; in the studies checked, an unresolved V gene accounts for under half of them, and the cause for the rest is not known. This sample comprises more than 50,000 clones, about 83% of them detected only once. The ten largest clones represent approximately 20% of the sample. Sequencing was carried out using blood. The receptor source for this set is a person between 18 and 69 years old in good health.

The rearrangement joins TRBV6-1 to TRBJ2-3; TRBD2 is a possible D gene (6 bases). The germline V and J ends were trimmed by 7 bases and 2 bases, with 13 bases remaining between them. This CDR3 region has 14 residues. CDR1 and CDR2 (germline): MNHNS, SASEGT. CDR3 residues: CASTRGKYTDTQYF. DNA for the CDR3: TGTGCCAGCACTCGGGGGAAATACACAGATACGCAGTATTTT.

The chain combines TRBV5-6 with TRBJ1-1; D perhaps matches TRBD1 (5 bases). Deletions cut 2 bases from V and 4 bases from J, with 12 bases between. The CDR3 is 14 amino acids. The germline V gene encodes CDR1 SGHDT and CDR2 YYEEEE. CDR3 region: CASSFRASGTEAFF. The CDR3 nucleotides read TGTGCCAGCAGCTTCAGGGCGAGTGGCACTGAAGCTTTCTTT.

This sequence joins TRBV6-5 and TRBJ1-1; D possibly corresponds to TRBD1 (6 bases). The CDR3 has 15 residues. CDR1 and CDR2 (germline): MNHEY, SVGAGI. V lost 8 bases and J lost 1, with 17 bases in between. CDR3 nucleotide sequence: TGTGCCAGCCACTCGGGGGGCGCGGGGAACACTGAAGCTTTCTTT. Its translation: CASHSGGAGNTEAFF.

V and J are TRBV7-9 and TRBJ2-5, with 12 bases matching TRBD1. The V gene's germline CDR1 is SEHNR and CDR2 FQNEAQ (reference sequence). After removal of 4 bases from V and 4 bases from J, the junction contained 7 bases not matched to a gene. The CDR3 has 16 amino acids. In nucleotides, the CDR3 is TGTGCCAGCAGCTCCAGGGACAGGGGGCGCCTAGAGACCCAGTACTTC. Its translation: CASSSRDRGRLETQYF.

J is TRBJ2-7 and V is TRBV4-3; D unresolved. Germline lookup yields CDR1 LGHNA and CDR2 YSLEER. The CDR3 is made up of 13 amino acids. Trimming removed 4 bases from V and 4 bases from J, with 11 bases in between. CDR3 sequence: CASSLVQGYEQYF. The DNA for the CDR3 is TGCGCCAGCAGCCTCGTCCAAGGTTACGAGCAGTACTTC.

In its sample, this clone is hyperexpanded. V gene TRBV6-1 combines with J gene TRBJ2-7, with 7 bases aligning to TRBD2. The CDR3 is 16 residues long. The germline V gene encodes CDR1 MNHNS and CDR2 SASEGT. The ends lost 2 bases at V and 1 base at J; junction bases unmatched: 8. The chain's CDR3 is CASSENPGGTSYEQYV. As DNA, the CDR3 is TGTGCCAGCAGTGAAAATCCGGGGGGAACTTCCTACGAGCAGTACGTC.

The genes are TRBV7-8 and TRBJ1-1; D call uncertain. V was pared by 0 bases and J by 2 bases, with 13 bases between. The CDR3 spans 16 residues. The germline gives CDR1 SGHVS, CDR2 FQNEAQ. In nucleotides, the CDR3 is TGTGCCAGCAGCTTAGCGAGGGCAGCTCCAAACACTGAAGCTTTCTTT. Translated: CASSLARAAPNTEAFF.

A word on this clone: This specimen includes other DNA sequences encoding the same CDR3. The V gene is TRBV6-1, the J gene TRBJ1-2, with D unclear. CDR1 and CDR2 from the germline V gene are MNHNS and SASEGT. This CDR3 has 13 residues. With 3 bases removed from V and 2 bases from J, the gap between germline ends came to 7 bases. The CDR3, as DNA: TGTGCCAGCAGTGAGCGTAGGAACTATGGCTACACCTTC. Protein product: CASSERRNYGYTF.

The chain joins TRBV5-1 to TRBJ2-3; no clear D gene. There are 14 residues in the CDR3. CDR1 is SGHRS, CDR2 YFSETQ, per germline. V lost 4 bases and J lost 0, with 9 bases in between. This CDR3 reads CASSDGHSTDTQYF. CDR3 DNA: TGCGCCAGCAGCGACGGGCATAGCACAGATACGCAGTATTTT.

The V and J genes are TRBV5-4 and TRBJ1-2; D not resolved. The CDR3 totals 14 residues. Trimming shortened V by 2 bases and J by 7 bases, and 15 bases separated the two germline ends. The V gene's germline CDR1 is SGHNT and CDR2 YYREEE (reference sequence). CDR3 loop: CASSLSQNRVGYTF. The DNA of the CDR3 is TGTGCCAGCAGCTTATCACAGAATCGGGTTGGCTACACCTTC.

In this sample, this clone turned up once. The chain carries TRBV7-2 and TRBJ1-3, with D perhaps TRBD1 (5 bases). CDR1 and CDR2 from the germline V gene are SGHTA and FQGNSA. V lost 5 bases to trimming and J lost 0 bases, with 11 bases between them. The CDR3 has 15 residues. This CDR3 reads CASSPRGLSGNTIYF. Here the CDR3 DNA reads TGTGCCAGCAGCCCTCGGGGCCTCTCTGGAAACACCATATATTTT.

The genes are TRBV19 and TRBJ2-7, with D unclear. The germline V gene has CDR1 LNHDA and CDR2 SQIVND (reference sequence). V was cut by 6 bases and J by 2 bases, with 11 bases left in between. The CDR3 runs 13 residues. The CDR3: CASRGASTYEQYF. The CDR3 DNA reads as TGTGCCAGTAGAGGTGCGTCTACCTACGAGCAGTACTTC.

DNA of the CDR3: TGCGCCAGCAGCCAAGAGCGAGTACCCGAGACCCAGTACTTC. Amino acids: CASSQERVPETQYF. The chain recombines TRBV4-3 with TRBJ2-5, with D hard to call. Germline lookup yields CDR1 LGHNA and CDR2 YSLEER. The V end was cut by 0 bases, the J end by 5 bases, with 10 bases between. The CDR3 has 14 amino acids.

The gene calls are TRBV23-1 and TRBJ2-7, with D unresolved. TRBV23-1 is an ORF; its function is uncertain. This CDR3 contains 12 residues. The ends were cut back, 6 bases at V and 5 bases at J, with 11 bases in the middle. CDR3 DNA: TGCGCCAGCAGCCCCCGGTGCCACGAGCAGTACTTC. Amino acid sequence: CASSPRCHEQYF.

The V call is TRBV10-2, the J call TRBJ2-3; D unclear. V lost 4 bases and J 2 bases, leaving 10 bases between the germline ends. Germline CDR1 is WSHSY and CDR2 is SAAADI. This CDR3 region has 14 residues. The CDR3 region is CASSGSGFTDTQYF. The CDR3, as DNA: TGCGCCAGCAGTGGGTCCGGGTTCACAGATACGCAGTATTTT.

The chain carries TRBV5-5 and TRBJ2-5, with D perhaps matching TRBD2 (7 bases). The CDR3 has 14 residues. V lost 4 bases and J lost 5, with 15 bases in between. Germline CDR1 and CDR2: SGHKS and YYEKEE (reference sequence). CDR3 in amino acids: CASSPDGGRETQYF. As DNA, the CDR3 is TGTGCCAGCAGCCCCGACGGGGGGCGGGAGACCCAGTACTTC.

This sequence joins TRBV6-1 and TRBJ2-3; TRBD2 matches at 9 bases. The CDR3 consists of 15 residues. Germline lookup yields CDR1 MNHNS and CDR2 SASEGT. V trimming: 4 bases; J trimming: 6 bases; junction bases outside the gene matches: 8. The CDR3 DNA follows: TGTGCCAGCAGTGCCCGCGGGGGGGCGTTTGATACGCAGTATTTT. It encodes CASSARGGAFDTQYF.

The CDR3 DNA follows: TGTGCCAGCAGCTTGAGAGCGGGCGGGTTTGTGGGCGAGCAGTACTTC. It specifies CASSLRAGGFVGEQYF. The chain recombines TRBV7-2 with TRBJ2-7; possible D gene TRBD2, 6 bases. Trimming cost V 3 bases and J 6 bases, with 21 bases left between them. Looked up from germline, CDR1 is SGHTA and CDR2 is FQGNSA. CDR3 length: 16 amino acids.

The CDR3 loop reads CASSSGGLNTEAFF. Written as DNA, the CDR3 is TGTGCCAGCAGTTCAGGGGGCCTTAACACTGAAGCTTTCTTT. The chain is built from TRBV6-6 and TRBJ1-1, with 8 bases lining up with TRBD1. The CDR3 consists of 14 residues. V shed 4 bases and J 2 bases; nucleotides not matched to a gene: 3. The germline V gene encodes CDR1 MNHNY and CDR2 SVGAGI (reference sequence).

The chain joins TRBV7-2 to TRBJ2-3, with TRBD2 identical over 11 bases. With 5 bases clipped from V and 4 bases from J, the junction kept 8 bases outside the gene matches. The CDR3 loop spans 16 amino acids. CDR1 and CDR2 (germline): SGHTA, FQGNSA. CDR3 amino acids: CASSPLAGGPADTQYF. The CDR3 region has the DNA TGTGCCAGCAGCCCTTTAGCGGGAGGGCCGGCAGATACGCAGTATTTT.

The V gene is TRBV7-6, the J gene TRBJ2-1; 13 nucleotides align to TRBD2. CDR1 SGHVS and CDR2 FNYEAQ come from the germline V gene. V lost 4 bases and J lost 6; bases outside the gene matches: 6. CDR3 length equals 16 residues. In DNA form, the CDR3 reads TGTGCCAGCAGCTCGGGACTAGCGGGACCGGGCAATGAGCAGTTCTTC. Protein sequence: CASSSGLAGPGNEQFF.

This clone was found once. This chain uses TRBV5-1 with TRBJ2-5; 7 bases are a match to TRBD2. The CDR3 length is 14 residues. Germline loops: CDR1 SGHRS, CDR2 YFSETQ. V lost 0 bases and J lost 5; bases outside the gene matches: 4. This chain's CDR3 is CASSLGAGRETQYF. In DNA, the CDR3 is TGCGCCAGCAGCTTGGGAGCGGGGAGGGAGACCCAGTACTTC.